This T cell receptor (beta chain) is from a study of regulatory T cells in long-lasting Graves disease. V dropped 10 bases and J dropped 6; count of bases not matched to a gene: 10. From germline, CDR1 is LGHDT and CDR2 YNNKEL (reference sequence). CDR3 length: 13 residues. Described time point: newly diagnosed GD, antithyroid drugs for less than 3 months. PBMC RNA was the source of the TCR library. TCR beta libraries were built with iRepertoire HTBI primers and Arm-PCR of CDR3 regions. TCRdb independently ran MiXCR on the multiplex PCR reads; one entry per CDR3 protein. The sample has 620,000 or so distinct CDR3 sequences, 15% to 20% seen once. As regards this clonotype: Its target is not known.

Notes on the study in general: It is possible that accuracy was reduced by the small size of the sample. Persistent disease preferred TRBV28, TRBJ1-2 and TRBJ2-5; new disease, TRBV20-1 and TRBJ2-1.

These data were also filed under a second study, of T cells in Graves' hyperthyroidism and ophthalmopathy. That paper adds: Hyperthyroidism, newly diagnosed and lasting under 2 months, affected patients aged 18 to 65.

The chain employs TRBV3-1 and TRBJ2-7, with TRBD2 matching 9 bases. This TCR derives from a woman in her twenties or thirties with Graves disease. This sample comprised peripheral blood mononuclear cells (PBMCs), obtained at new diagnosis, from a patient treated with antithyroid drugs. CDR3 amino acids: CATRGSGSGEQYF. The DNA of the CDR3 is TGTGCCACCAGGGGTAGCGGGAGTGGCGAGCAGTACTTC.